This T cell receptor (beta chain) was documented in a study of CD4 T cells in relation to SARS-CoV-2 and coronaviruses. For the study at large: Convalescent patients were fewer than ten males and 4 females; two were Hispanic.

Sequencing was performed with immunoSEQ multiplex PCR; in TCRdb, only in-frame clones are kept and a portion is missing. The sample carries about 54,000 clones, just over 90% recorded once. Notes on this clone: Its matching antigen is unknown.

From germline, CDR1 is MNHEY and CDR2 SVGAGI. Trimming removed 7 bases at V and 3 bases at J, with 13 bases between. The CDR3 is 14 residues long. Notes on the study in general: In around 63% of donors, memory CD4+ clonotypes crossrecognized SARS-CoV-2 and at least one common cold coronavirus spike.

The sequenced sample was naive CD4+ T cells from PBMCs. Subset described: naive CD4+ T cells isolated by negative enrichment. The chain is built from TRBV6-5 and TRBJ1-5, with D tentatively TRBD1 (6 bases). The source is an adult with COVID-19. The CDR3 sequence is CASNSGGANQPQHF. The CDR3 DNA sequence: TGTGCCAGCAACTCGGGGGGGGCCAATCAGCCCCAGCATTTT.